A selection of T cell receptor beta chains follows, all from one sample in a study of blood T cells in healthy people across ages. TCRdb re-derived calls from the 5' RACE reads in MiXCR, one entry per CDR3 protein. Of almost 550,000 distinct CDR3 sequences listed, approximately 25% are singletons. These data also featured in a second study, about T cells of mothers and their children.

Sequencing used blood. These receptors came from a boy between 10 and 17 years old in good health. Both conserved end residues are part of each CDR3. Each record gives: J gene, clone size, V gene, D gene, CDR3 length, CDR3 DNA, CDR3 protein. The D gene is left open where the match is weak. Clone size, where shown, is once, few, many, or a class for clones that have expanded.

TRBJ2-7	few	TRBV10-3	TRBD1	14	TGTGCCACCAACACAGGGGCGAGCTCCTACGAGCAGTACTTC	CATNTGASSYEQYF
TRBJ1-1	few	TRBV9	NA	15	TGTGCCGGCAGGGCCGGCGAGAAGGGGCAGGAAGAGGCTTTCTTT	CAGRAGEKGQEEAFF
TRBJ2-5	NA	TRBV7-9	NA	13	TGTGCCAGCAGCCAGACAGGACCCCGGACCCAGTACTTC	CASSQTGPRTQYF
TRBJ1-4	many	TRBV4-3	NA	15	TGCGCCAGCAGCCAAGGGACAGCTATTAATGAAAAACTGTTTTTT	CASSQGTAINEKLFF
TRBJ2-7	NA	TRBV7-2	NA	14	TGTGCCAGCAGCTCACTAGGACTTCCTTACGAGCAGTACTTC	CASSSLGLPYEQYF
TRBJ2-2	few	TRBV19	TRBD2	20	TGTGCCAGTAGTATCCCGCCGGGACTACTAAACCCCTTTGCTACCGGGGAGCTGTTTTTT	CASSIPPGLLNPFATGELFF
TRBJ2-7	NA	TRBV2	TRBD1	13	TGTGCCGGAAAGGGACAGTCCTCCTACGAGCAGTACTTC	CAGKGQSSYEQYF
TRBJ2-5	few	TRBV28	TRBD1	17	TGTGCCAGCAGTTTAACTCCGGGACAGAGGTACCAAGAGACCCAGTACTTC	CASSLTPGQRYQETQYF
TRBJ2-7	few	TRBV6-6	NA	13	TGTGCCAGCAGGTCTAGCGTTCTCTACGAGCAGTACTTC	CASRSSVLYEQYF
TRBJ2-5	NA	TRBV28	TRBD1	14	TGTGCCAGCAGCTCCGGGACAGGGGCTCTTGAGCAGTACTTC	CASSSGTGALEQYF
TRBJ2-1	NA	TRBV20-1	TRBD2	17	TGCAGTGCTAGAGATCCTACGGGGGGGCGGCACTCTTCTGAGCAGTTCTTC	CSARDPTGGRHSSEQFF
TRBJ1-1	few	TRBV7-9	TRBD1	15	TGTGCCAGCAGCACATTAACAGGGGAGAACACTGAAGCTTTCTTT	CASSTLTGENTEAFF
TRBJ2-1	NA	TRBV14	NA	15	TGTGCCAGCAGCCCTATGAGTGGATTTTACAATGAGCAGTTCTTC	CASSPMSGFYNEQFF
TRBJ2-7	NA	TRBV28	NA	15	TGTGCCAGCAGTCTGGACAGACTTCGCTCCTACGAGCAGTACTTC	CASSLDRLRSYEQYF
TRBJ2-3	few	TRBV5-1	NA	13	TGCGTCAGCAGCTTGGGAGGCGCAGATACGCAGTATTTT	CVSSLGGADTQYF
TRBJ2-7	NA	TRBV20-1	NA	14	TGCAGTGCTAGTGGAGTGCAGCGATCCTACGAGCAGTACTTC	CSASGVQRSYEQYF
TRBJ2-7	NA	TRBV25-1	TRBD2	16	TGTGCCAGCAGTGGTTTGACTAGCGGACTTACCTACGAGCAGTACTTC	CASSGLTSGLTYEQYF
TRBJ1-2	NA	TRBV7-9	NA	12	TGTGTCAGCAGCCCCGACAGGAATGGCTACACCTTC	CVSSPDRNGYTF
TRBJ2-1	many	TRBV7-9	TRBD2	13	TGTGCCAGCAGCTTATCGGATAGCGGGGAGCAGTTCTTC	CASSLSDSGEQFF
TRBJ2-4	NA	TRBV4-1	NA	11	TGCGCCAGCAGTGGGACTTCCATTCAGTACTTC	CASSGTSIQYF
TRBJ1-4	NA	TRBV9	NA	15	TGTGCCAGCAGCGTAGCCCCAGGCTCTAATGAAAAACTGTTTTTT	CASSVAPGSNEKLFF
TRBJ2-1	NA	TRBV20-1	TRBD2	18	TGCAGTGCTAGAACCTTCCTTAGCGGGGACTCCTCCTACAATGAGCAGTTCTTC	CSARTFLSGDSSYNEQFF
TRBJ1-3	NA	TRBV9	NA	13	TGTGCCAGCAGCGCCGGGACGGGGAACACCATATATTTT	CASSAGTGNTIYF
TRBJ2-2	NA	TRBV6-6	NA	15	TGTGCCAGCTACCCCCAGGACCGCATTGCCGGGGAGCTGTTTTTT	CASYPQDRIAGELFF
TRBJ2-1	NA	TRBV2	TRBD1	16	TGTGCCAGCAGTGAAGCCTGGGACAGGGGGCGGGATGAGCAGTTCTTC	CASSEAWDRGRDEQFF
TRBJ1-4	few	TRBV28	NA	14	TGTGCCAGCAGTGTTTTTGATGGGTTTGAAAAACTGTTTTTT	CASSVFDGFEKLFF
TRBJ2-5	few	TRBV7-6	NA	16	TGTGCCAGCAGCTTAGCTCCCGGGGCAGGAGAAGAGACCCAGTACTTC	CASSLAPGAGEETQYF
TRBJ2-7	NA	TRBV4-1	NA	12	TGCGCCAGCAGCCATGGCGACTACGAGCAGTACTTC	CASSHGDYEQYF
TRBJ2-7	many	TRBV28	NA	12	TGTGCCAGCAGTTCCCTCCCCTACGAGCAGTACTTC	CASSSLPYEQYF
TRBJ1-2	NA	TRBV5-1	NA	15	TGCGCCAGCAGCTTGGAAGGGGCGTGGGTCTATGGCTACACCTTC	CASSLEGAWVYGYTF
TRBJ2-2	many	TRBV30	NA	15	TGTGCCTGGAGGGAGATTCAGCGTAGCACCGGGGAGCTGTTTTTT	CAWREIQRSTGELFF
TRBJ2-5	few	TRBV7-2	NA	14	TGTGCCAGCAGCTCAGGGTTAAGGCGGGAGACCCAGTACTTC	CASSSGLRRETQYF
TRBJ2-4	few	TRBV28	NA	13	TGTGCCAGCAGGACAGGGTCGGGAGACATTCAGTACTTC	CASRTGSGDIQYF
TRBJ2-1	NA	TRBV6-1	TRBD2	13	TGTGCCAGCAGTAAGACTAGCGGGTATGAGCAGTTCTTC	CASSKTSGYEQFF
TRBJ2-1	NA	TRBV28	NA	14	TGTGCCAGCAGCCCTATCAGCGTGAGCCATGAGCAGTTCTTC	CASSPISVSHEQFF
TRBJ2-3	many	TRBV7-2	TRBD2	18	TGTGCCAGCAGCTTAGGAGGGCTAGCGGGAGGCCTGACAGATACGCAGTATTTT	CASSLGGLAGGLTDTQYF
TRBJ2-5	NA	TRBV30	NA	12	TGTGCCTGGAGTGTCGGGCCGGTGGCCCAGTACTTC	CAWSVGPVAQYF
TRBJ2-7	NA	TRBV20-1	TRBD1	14	TGCAGTGCTAGAGGGGAAGGGGGCGACTACGAGCAGTACTTC	CSARGEGGDYEQYF
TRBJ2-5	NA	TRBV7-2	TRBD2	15	TGTGCCAGCAGCTCGGTGCGGGGGGCTAGAGAGACCCAGTACTTC	CASSSVRGARETQYF
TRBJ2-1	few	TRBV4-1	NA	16	TGCGCCAGCAGACTAGGAGGCGTCAGCTCCTACAATGAGCAGTTCTTC	CASRLGGVSSYNEQFF
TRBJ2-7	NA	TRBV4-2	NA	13	TGTGCCAGCAGCCACCCTCAGGGGAACGAGCAGTACTTC	CASSHPQGNEQYF
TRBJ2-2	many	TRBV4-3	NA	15	TGCGCCAGCAGCGAACGTATCGAGAACACCGGGGAGCTGTTTTTT	CASSERIENTGELFF
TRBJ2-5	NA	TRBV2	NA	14	TGTGCCAGCAGACCCGACAGGCGCCAAGAGACCCAGTACTTC	CASRPDRRQETQYF
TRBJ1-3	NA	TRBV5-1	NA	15	TGCGCCAGCAGCTTGGAGGCGGGTTTAAGAAACACCATATATTTT	CASSLEAGLRNTIYF
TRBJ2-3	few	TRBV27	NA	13	TGTGCCAGCAGTTCAGTCCCCCGTGATACGCAGTATTTT	CASSSVPRDTQYF
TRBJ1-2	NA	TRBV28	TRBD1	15	TGTGCCAGCAGTCAGGGACAGAACTCTAACTATGGCTACACCTTC	CASSQGQNSNYGYTF
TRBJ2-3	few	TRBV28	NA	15	TGTGCCAGCAGCTCCCCTCCGGGGGGCACAGATACGCAGTATTTT	CASSSPPGGTDTQYF
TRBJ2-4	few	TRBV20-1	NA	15	TGCAGTGCTCCCACTCAGGGTCTCGGCAAAAACATTCAGTACTTC	CSAPTQGLGKNIQYF
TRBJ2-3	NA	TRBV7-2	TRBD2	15	TGTGCCAGCAGCTTTACAGCCGGGAGGGCAGATACGCAGTATTTT	CASSFTAGRADTQYF
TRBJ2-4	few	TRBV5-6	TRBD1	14	TGTGCCAGCAGCTTGTGGGACAGGGAGTACATTCAGTACTTC	CASSLWDREYIQYF
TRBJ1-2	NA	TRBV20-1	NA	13	TGCAGTACTAGAGATACCGGGTACTATGGCTACACCTTC	CSTRDTGYYGYTF
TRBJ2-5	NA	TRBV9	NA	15	TGTGCCAGCAGCCCAAGGGCAATGGGTGGTGAGACCCAGTACTTC	CASSPRAMGGETQYF
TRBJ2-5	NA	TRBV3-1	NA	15	TGTGCCAGCAGCCAAGATATAGTTCCCGAGGAGACCCAGTACTTC	CASSQDIVPEETQYF
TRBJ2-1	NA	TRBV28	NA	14	TGTGCCAGCAGTTTTCGCAGGACTTACAATGAGCAGTTCTTC	CASSFRRTYNEQFF
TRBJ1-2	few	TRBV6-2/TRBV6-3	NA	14	TGTGCCAGCAGTTACTCTAGTGAGGGGGATGGCTACACCTTC	CASSYSSEGDGYTF
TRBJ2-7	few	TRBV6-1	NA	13	TGTGCCAGCAGTGAATTCATGGGTGGCGAGCAGTACTTC	CASSEFMGGEQYF
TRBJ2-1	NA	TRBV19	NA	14	TGTGCCAGTAGTATAGCCGGGATAGGAAATGAGCAGTTCTTC	CASSIAGIGNEQFF
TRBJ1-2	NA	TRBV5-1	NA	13	TGCGCCAGCAGCCCCCAGAACGACTATGGCTACACCTTC	CASSPQNDYGYTF
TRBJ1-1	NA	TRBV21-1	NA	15	TGTGCCAGCAGCAAGGGCGGGACAGGGTGCTATGAAGCTTTCTTT	CASSKGGTGCYEAFF
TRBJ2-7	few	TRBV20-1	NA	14	TGCAGTGCTAGGCCCTTGTCTAGGTCGTGGGAGCAGTACTTC	CSARPLSRSWEQYF